The clone carrying this T cell receptor beta chain was counted between two and nine times. Antigen unknown. Other DNA sequences in the sample encode the same CDR3. This specimen belongs to a study of CD8+ T cells in alopecia areata. Study outcomes and limitations: It was lesional scalp, especially alopecia totalis/universalis, that showed higher clonality than normal scalp.

Obtained from alopecia areata patients were lesional scalp punch biopsies along with peripheral blood. This CDR3 is built from 12 residues. In germline, CDR1 is MDHEN, CDR2 SYDVKM. V was shortened by 5 bases and J by 6 bases, with 9 bases between the two germline ends. RNA was extracted and reverse transcribed into cDNA as the sequencing template. Only in-frame clones appear in the TCRdb table, and some are missing; sequencing was by immunoSEQ multiplex PCR. The repertoire holds 23,000 or so clones, with around 56% as singletons. Sequencing was performed on NKG2D-high CD8+ T cells sorted from blood. This sequence joins TRBV28 and TRBJ2-3; D gene ambiguous. This sequence originates from a human donor with alopecia areata. This chain's CDR3 is CASSTGPDTQYF. As DNA, the CDR3 is TGTGCCAGCAGTACTGGGCCGGATACGCAGTATTTT.